These 18 T cell receptor beta chains originate from one sample sequenced in a study of Graves' ophthalmopathy and Graves' hyperthyroidism. Amplification targeted the TCR beta CDR3 regions, with RNA transcripts as the source material. Amplification began with first-round RT-PCR using HTBI primers, then second-round multiplex PCR was performed. TCRdb reanalysed the multiplex PCR reads using MiXCR and keeps one entry per CDR3 protein. The sample records over 150,000 distinct CDR3 sequences, approximately 40% being singletons. The sample comprised peripheral blood. The receptors originated from a woman in her 40s with Graves' ophthalmopathy.

The sample holds one count of this clonotype. The chain links TRBV28 to TRBJ1-5; D perhaps matches TRBD1 (6 bases). The germline gives CDR1 MDHEN, CDR2 SYDVKM. The V end lost 4 bases, the J end lost 7 bases, and 11 bases lay between the germline ends. The CDR3 totals 13 residues. CDR3 coding DNA: TGTGCCAGCAGTTGGGGGGCTACGCAGCCCCAGCATTTT. Translated: CASSWGATQPQHF.

The J gene is TRBJ2-7, the V gene TRBV6-1; D may be TRBD2 (6 bases). Trimming took 4 bases from V and 4 from J, leaving 14 bases between them. The CDR3 is made up of 14 amino acids. Germline CDR1 and CDR2: MNHNS and SASEGT. The CDR3: CASSGGAKGYEQYF. The CDR3 DNA reads TGTGCCAGCAGTGGCGGGGCAAAGGGGTACGAGCAGTACTTC.

V usage is TRBV12-3 or TRBV12-4 and J usage is TRBJ2-7; D is undetermined. Trimming took off 4 bases at V and 0 bases at J, with 10 bases between the two ends. The length of the CDR3 is 14 residues. The CDR3 nucleotides read TGTGCCAGCAGTTGTAATGAGGACTCCTACGAGCAGTACTTC. Amino acids: CASSCNEDSYEQYF.

In its sample, this clonotype was seen many times. The V and J genes are TRBV19 and TRBJ2-5, with D tentatively TRBD1 (5 bases). Germline loops: CDR1 LNHDA, CDR2 SQIVND (reference sequence). This CDR3 comprises 13 residues. V shed 1 base and J shed 2 bases, with 5 bases lying between them. Written as DNA, the CDR3 is TGTGCCAGTAGTATAGGACAGCAAGAGACCCAGTACTTC. Its translation is CASSIGQQETQYF.

This chain joins TRBV6-2 or TRBV6-3 and TRBJ1-5; D perhaps matches TRBD1 (5 bases). This CDR3 is built from 17 residues. Looked up from germline, CDR1 is MNHEY and CDR2 is SVGEGT. The V and J ends lost 5 bases and 1 base respectively, with 18 bases between them. This CDR3 is CASSPRVGRMSNQPQHF. The CDR3 DNA reads TGTGCCAGCAGTCCCCGAGTGGGGCGCATGAGCAATCAGCCCCAGCATTTT.

This clonotype was seen repeatedly, ten times or more. V is TRBV12-3 or TRBV12-4 and J is TRBJ1-1; unclear D gene. This CDR3 spans 11 amino acids. V was pared by 7 bases and J by 1 base, with 4 bases between. The CDR3 sequence is CASTRNTEAFF. The CDR3 nucleotides read TGTGCCAGCACCCGGAACACTGAAGCTTTCTTT.

In this sample, this clonotype turned up a few times. The chain's CDR3 is CATSVTGGGEAFF. The CDR3, as DNA: TGTGCCACCAGTGTGACAGGGGGCGGTGAAGCTTTCTTT. The chain has TRBV24-1 and TRBJ1-1; 10 bases line up with TRBD1. The CDR3 loop spans 13 amino acids. The junction had 3 bases not matched to a gene; V was cut back by 5 bases and J by 7 bases. Germline CDR1 KGHDR, CDR2 SFDVKD.

The chain uses TRBV10-2 and TRBJ2-7, with 10 bases identical to TRBD1. The germline V gene has CDR1 WSHSY and CDR2 SAAADI. This CDR3 comprises 15 residues. The J segment lost 3 bases and the V segment lost 5 bases, leaving 7 bases of the junction unmatched. The CDR3 coding sequence is TGCGCCAGCAGTACCGGGACAGGGGTTTACTACGAGCAGTACTTC. Encoded protein: CASSTGTGVYYEQYF.

In its sample, this clonotype was seen many times. This chain uses TRBV4-2 with TRBJ2-5, with D maybe TRBD2 (5 bases). The CDR3 has 15 residues. Germline V lookup: CDR1 LGHNA, CDR2 YNFKEQ. V gave up 0 bases and J gave up 2 bases, with 10 bases separating them. For the CDR3, the DNA is TGTGCCAGCAGCCAAGATCGTGAGCGGCAAGAGACCCAGTACTTC. Translating it yields CASSQDRERQETQYF.

In this sample, this clonotype turned up many times. The chain couples TRBV5-1 to TRBJ1-2, with unresolved D. The CDR3 spans 13 residues. Deletions cut 4 bases from V and 6 bases from J, with 13 bases between. Germline V gene data show CDR1 as SGHRS and CDR2 as YFSETQ. The CDR3 here is CASSPDLADGYTF. In DNA form, the CDR3 reads TGCGCCAGCAGCCCGGACCTCGCGGATGGCTACACCTTC. Looking up the rest from reference TRBV5-1 and TRBJ1-2 gives the full variable domain: KAGVTQTPRYLIKTRGQQVTLSCSPISGHRSVSWYQQTPGQGLQFLFEYFSETQRNKGNFPGRFSGRQFSNSRSEMNVSTLELGDSALYLCASSPDLADGYTFGSGTRLTVV.

V is TRBV6-1 and J is TRBJ2-7; D gene ambiguous. The V and J ends lost 6 bases and 2 bases respectively, with 14 bases between them. Per the germline V gene, CDR1 is MNHNS and CDR2 is SASEGT. This CDR3 region has 14 residues. The CDR3 spells CASSKQGPPYEQYF. In DNA, the CDR3 is TGTGCCAGCAGCAAACAAGGGCCCCCCTACGAGCAGTACTTC.

This clonotype was observed many times. The J gene is TRBJ2-7, the V gene TRBV11-1; 9 bases map to TRBD1. The V segment lost 7 bases and the J segment 0 bases; nucleotides outside the gene matches: 4. The CDR3 runs 14 residues. CDR1 is SGHAT and CDR2 is FQDESV in the germline V gene (reference sequence). The CDR3 loop reads CASNRGQSSYEQYF. The CDR3 DNA reads as TGTGCCAGCAACAGGGGGCAGAGCTCCTACGAGCAGTACTTC.

The chain couples TRBV6-9 to TRBJ2-7; 14 nucleotides align to TRBD2. The V and J ends lost 4 bases and 1 base, in that order; junction bases with no gene match: 9. The CDR3 loop spans 18 amino acids. Germline V gene sequence: CDR1 MNHGY, CDR2 SVAAGI. CDR3 region: CASSSLTSGRVRSYEQYF. The CDR3 DNA reads TGTGCCAGCAGTTCCCTGACTAGCGGGAGGGTTCGGTCCTACGAGCAGTACTTC.

This clonotype has only a few counts. V and J are TRBV6-2 or TRBV6-3 and TRBJ2-7, with TRBD2 matching over 9 bases. Trimming at V came to 6 bases and at J to 2 bases, leaving 8 bases not matched to a gene. CDR1 MNHEY and CDR2 SVGEGT come from the germline V gene. The CDR3 has 15 amino acids. The CDR3 spells CASRPGQRGAYEQYF. CDR3 nucleotides: TGTGCCAGCAGACCCGGACAGCGGGGGGCCTACGAGCAGTACTTC.

The chain carries TRBV5-1 and TRBJ1-6, with a tentative D call TRBD1 (5 bases). The germline V and J ends were trimmed by 4 bases and 10 bases, with 15 bases remaining between them. The V gene's germline CDR1 is SGHRS and CDR2 YFSETQ. The CDR3 covers 14 residues. CDR3 region: CASSEGRLGSPLHF. In nucleotides, the CDR3 is TGCGCCAGCAGCGAGGGACGATTAGGATCACCCCTCCACTTT.

This chain connects TRBV6-2 or TRBV6-3 to TRBJ2-7, with 7 bases that match TRBD2. The CDR3 contains 18 residues. V trimming: 4 bases; J trimming: 0 bases; junction bases outside the gene matches: 15. In germline, CDR1 is MNHEY, CDR2 SVGEGT. The CDR3 spells CASSFGSRRRDYSYEQYF. The CDR3 DNA reads as TGTGCCAGCAGTTTCGGGAGTCGACGACGGGACTACTCCTACGAGCAGTACTTC.

This clonotype was seen ten or more times. V and J are TRBV6-2 or TRBV6-3 and TRBJ2-7; 13 bases are a match to TRBD2. Per germline, CDR1 MNHEY and CDR2 SVGEGT. V lost 6 bases to trimming and J lost 3 bases; unmatched junction nucleotides: 2. The CDR3 consists of 14 residues. DNA for the CDR3: TGTGCCAGCAGCTGGACTAGCGGGAGCTACGAGCAGTACTTC. This gives the protein CASSWTSGSYEQYF.

This clonotype was detected many times. V gene TRBV5-1 combines with J gene TRBJ1-2; 9 bases are shared with TRBD1. This CDR3 region has 14 residues. Germline trimming cut 3 bases from V and 3 bases from J; bases unmatched to any gene: 3. Germline V CDR1 and CDR2: SGHRS, YFSETQ. The CDR3 loop is CASSSDRGYYGYTF. Written as DNA, the CDR3 is TGCGCCAGCAGCTCAGACAGGGGGTACTATGGCTACACCTTC.